These 6 T cell receptor beta chains were sequenced from one sample in a study of cytomegalovirus exposure and HLA in healthy donors. Sequencing used immunoSEQ multiplex PCR; TCRdb keeps in-frame clones, though not all of them. The table records about 130,000 clones, about 88% of them present only once. The material sequenced was PBMCs. The receptors derive from a woman between 18 and 30 years old in good health and CMV-seropositive.

This clone has just one count. J is TRBJ2-5 and V is TRBV5-1; D is possibly TRBD2 (5 bases). CDR1 SGHRS and CDR2 YFSETQ come from the germline V gene. The CDR3 totals 13 residues. Trimming stripped 5 bases from V and 3 bases from J, with 11 bases between. CDR3 sequence reads: CASSTHGEETQYF. CDR3 DNA: TGCGCCAGCAGTACACACGGGGAAGAGACCCAGTACTTC.

This chain uses TRBV6-1 with TRBJ1-1, with a possible D match to TRBD1 (5 bases). Trimming shortened V by 7 bases and J by 5 bases, and 17 bases separated the two germline ends. Germline CDR1 is MNHNS and CDR2 is SASEGT. The CDR3 has 14 amino acids. The CDR3 DNA follows: TGTGCCAGCAAGGATCGGGGCCGGGGGACTGAAGCTTTCTTT. Residues: CASKDRGRGTEAFF.

The chain recombines TRBV6-1 with TRBJ1-6; possible D gene TRBD1, 6 bases. Germline V gene sequence: CDR1 MNHNS, CDR2 SASEGT. V was pared by 7 bases and J by 8 bases, with 18 bases between. The CDR3 has 15 residues. The CDR3 DNA reads as TGTGCCAGCATGGGGGCTTTGGGGGTTGATTCACCCCTCCACTTT. Translating gives CASMGALGVDSPLHF.

The rearrangement uses TRBV7-3 and TRBJ1-2; 9 bases align to TRBD1. The J segment lost 8 bases and the V segment lost 7 bases, leaving 17 bases of the junction unmatched. The CDR3 is 16 residues long. Germline-derived CDR1 and CDR2 are SGHTA and FQGTGA. CDR3 bases: TGTGCCAGCATCACGCCCCCCGGGACAGGGACCTGGGGCTACACCTTC. It translates to CASITPPGTGTWGYTF.

The V call is TRBV10-3, the J call TRBJ1-1, with TRBD1 as a possible D gene (6 bases). V was trimmed by 4 bases and J by 5 bases, leaving 14 bases between them. This CDR3 is built from 14 residues. Germline assignment: CDR1 ENHRY and CDR2 SYGVKD. Here the CDR3 reads CAISAVEGGTEAFF. The DNA for the CDR3 is TGTGCCATCAGTGCGGTGGAGGGGGGGACTGAAGCTTTCTTT.

This clone has only one observation. The chain has TRBV7-6 and TRBJ1-1; a weak D match, TRBD1 (5 bases). The germline V gene has CDR1 SGHVS and CDR2 FNYEAQ. The CDR3 runs to 14 residues. Trimming stripped 1 base from V and 4 bases from J, with 10 bases between. The CDR3 loop is CASSLEGEGTEAFF. The DNA of the CDR3 is TGTGCCAGCAGCTTAGAAGGGGAGGGCACTGAAGCTTTCTTT.